This T cell receptor (beta chain) was sequenced in a study of blood T cell repertoires in COVID-19. For the study at large: Nucleic acid was either cDNA or gDNA, and it came from T cells, B-cell-depleted T cells, or PBMCs.

In the authors' methods: Counts of nucleated cells, estimated from reference gene primer amplification, were obtained. TCRdb's copy holds only in-frame clones and misses some; the assay was immunoSEQ multiplex PCR. That table is the source of V, J and clone size, and D and trimming were worked out from the DNA. The repertoire holds around 230,000 clones, 86% seen once, with around 3.5% in the top ten. This CDR3 contains 13 residues. Trimming stripped 7 bases from V and 1 base from J, with 12 bases between. Germline CDR1 SGHTS, CDR2 YDEGEE. Source material: PBMCs or T cells enriched from blood (not recorded which). V and J are TRBV5-8 and TRBJ2-7; the D is unclear. This receptor was obtained from a woman aged 35 to 49 with acute COVID-19. This CDR3 reads CASSRLLSYEQYF. The CDR3 DNA reads TGTGCCAGCTCCAGGTTGCTTTCCTACGAGCAGTACTTC.